What follows are 20 T cell receptor beta chains derived from one specimen sequenced in a study of CXCR4 blockade with PD-1 therapy in pancreatic cancer. Assay used: immunoSEQ multiplex PCR; TCRdb lists only in-frame clones, some missing. The sample consists of around 1,700 clones, 35% to 40% of them appearing once. The sequencing sample was made of tumor tissue. All receptors come from a human donor with pancreatic ductal adenocarcinoma.

The J gene is TRBJ2-3, the V gene TRBV19, with 8 positions matching TRBD1. Trimming cost V 5 bases and J 2 bases; bases outside gene matches: 9. This CDR3 has 16 residues. Germline V CDR1 and CDR2: LNHDA, SQIVND (reference sequence). CDR3 sequence (DNA): TGTGCCAGTAGTGTCGGGACAGGCTACGACACAGATACGCAGTATTTT. Translated, it gives CASSVGTGYDTDTQYF.

This chain joins TRBV5-1 and TRBJ2-3, with 8 bases that match TRBD2. The CDR3 loop spans 16 amino acids. Per the germline V gene, CDR1 is SGHRS and CDR2 is YFSETQ. The V gene end was trimmed by 5 bases and the J gene end by 0 bases; junction bases not matched to a gene: 8. Written as DNA, the CDR3 is TGCGCCAGCAGTCCGGACCCTAGCGGGAGCACAGATACGCAGTATTTT. This sequence encodes CASSPDPSGSTDTQYF. Filled out from reference TRBV5-1 and TRBJ2-3, the complete variable domain reads KAGVTQTPRYLIKTRGQQVTLSCSPISGHRSVSWYQQTPGQGLQFLFEYFSETQRNKGNFPGRFSGRQFSNSRSEMNVSTLELGDSALYLCASSPDPSGSTDTQYFGPGTRLTVL.

The CDR3 coding sequence is TGTGCCAGTGACAGGGGGCTAAATGAGCAGTACTTC. Translating gives CASDRGLNEQYF. The chain links TRBV6-7 to TRBJ2-7; TRBD1 matches at 10 bases. TRBV6-7 is labeled an ORF, and its function is uncertain. The V segment lost 9 bases and the J segment 7 bases; nucleotides outside the gene matches: 6. This CDR3 has 12 amino acids.

The J gene is TRBJ1-1, the V gene TRBV10-2; maybe TRBD1 (6 bases). V was shortened by 0 bases and J by 1 base, with 12 bases between the two germline ends. CDR1 is WSHSY, CDR2 SAAADI, per germline. There are 16 residues in the CDR3. CDR3 in DNA: TGCGCCAGCAGTGAGTCTCATCTGGGGGCGAACACTGAAGCTTTCTTT. This translates into CASSESHLGANTEAFF.

In its sample, this clone was seen a few times. J is TRBJ1-1 and V is TRBV9; D call uncertain. Germline-derived CDR1 and CDR2 are SGDLS and YYNGEE. Trimming removed 2 bases at V and 0 bases at J, with 8 bases between. CDR3 size: 14 residues. The CDR3 spells CASSVGNMNTEAFF. As DNA, the CDR3 is TGTGCCAGCAGCGTGGGGAACATGAACACTGAAGCTTTCTTT.

This sequence joins TRBV9 and TRBJ2-1; D is uncertain. The V end was cut by 5 bases, the J end by 2 bases, with 5 bases between. Germline loops: CDR1 SGDLS, CDR2 YYNGEE. The CDR3 sequence is 12 residues long. DNA for the CDR3: TGTGCCAGCAGGGACCCCTACAATGAGCAGTTCTTC. Translating it yields CASRDPYNEQFF.

The chain employs TRBV25-1 and TRBJ2-7; TRBD1 is a possible D gene (6 bases). The CDR3 covers 14 residues. V was trimmed by 7 bases and J by 2 bases, leaving 15 bases between them. From germline, CDR1 is MGHDK and CDR2 SYGVNS. CDR3 in amino acids: CASTPNRDPYEQYF. DNA of the CDR3: TGTGCCAGCACCCCGAACAGGGATCCCTACGAGCAGTACTTC.

By share, this clone ranks as large. The rearrangement uses TRBV4-1 and TRBJ2-5; 8 nucleotides match TRBD1. The junction had 2 bases not matched to a gene; V was cut back by 3 bases and J by 2 bases. Germline V lookup: CDR1 MGHRA, CDR2 YSYEKL. The CDR3 runs to 14 residues. The CDR3 region is CASSQDRAQETQYF. CDR3 coding DNA: TGCGCCAGCAGCCAGGACAGGGCGCAAGAGACCCAGTACTTC.

This clone was picked up a small number of times. This chain joins TRBV28 and TRBJ2-7, with D perhaps matching TRBD1 (5 bases). This CDR3 has 13 residues. V dropped 6 bases and J dropped 12 bases, with 21 bases sitting between them. Germline assignment: CDR1 MDHEN and CDR2 SYDVKM. CDR3 nucleotide sequence: TGTGCCAGCAGGCCCCTCGGCAGGGTATCGTCGTACTTC. This codes for CASRPLGRVSSYF.

The chain couples TRBV11-3 to TRBJ1-1, with D possibly matching TRBD1 (5 bases). Germline V gives CDR1 SGHNT, CDR2 YENEEA. The length of the CDR3 is 14 residues. V was pared by 1 base and J by 2 bases, with 8 bases between. CDR3 bases: TGTGCCAGCAGCTTAGGGACACATAACACTGAAGCTTTCTTT. Its translation is CASSLGTHNTEAFF.

V and J are TRBV23-1 and TRBJ2-5, with 9 bases aligning to TRBD1. TRBV23-1 is classed as an ORF, of uncertain function. The CDR3 length is 15 residues. With 8 bases clipped from V and 5 bases from J, the junction kept 12 bases outside the gene matches. The CDR3 DNA is TGCGCCAGCCTCCCCACCGAAGACAGGGGGGAGACCCAGTACTTC. This gives the protein CASLPTEDRGETQYF.

This clone showed up just a few times. J is TRBJ1-3 and V is TRBV19; D uncertain. The CDR3 runs to 14 residues. Trimming removed 1 base at V and 0 bases at J, with 4 bases between. Looked up from germline, CDR1 is LNHDA and CDR2 is SQIVND (reference sequence). Written as DNA, the CDR3 is TGTGCCAGTAGTATAGCCATCTCTGGAAACACCATATATTTT. Amino acid sequence: CASSIAISGNTIYF.

This chain links TRBV19 with TRBJ2-3; D gene unclear. The CDR3 spans 14 residues. V lost 6 bases, J lost 2 bases, and 12 bases lay in between. Germline CDR1 and CDR2: LNHDA and SQIVND (reference sequence). CDR3 nucleotides: TGTGCCAGTAGGGAGCGAGAGGACACAGATACGCAGTATTTT. This sequence encodes CASREREDTDTQYF.

This clone was detected only a few times. This chain connects TRBV9 to TRBJ2-7, with D perhaps matching TRBD2 (6 bases). The CDR3 is 15 residues long. Germline V gene lookup returns CDR1 SGDLS and CDR2 YYNGEE. V gave up 0 bases and J gave up 3 bases, with 13 bases separating them. CDR3 sequence reads: CASSVGPSVLYEQYF. The CDR3, as DNA: TGTGCCAGCAGCGTAGGTCCTAGCGTACTCTACGAGCAGTACTTC.

This clone was found once. V and J are TRBV18 and TRBJ2-3; 10 bases are a match to TRBD2. Germline V gives CDR1 KGHSH, CDR2 LQKENI. This CDR3 comprises 14 residues. The V segment lost 3 bases and the J segment 7 bases; nucleotides outside the gene matches: 4. The CDR3 nucleotides read TGTGCCAGCTCACCCGCGGGACTAGCGTATACGCAGTATTTT. Protein sequence: CASSPAGLAYTQYF.

This clone has just a few counts. The chain couples TRBV1 to TRBJ2-7; the DNA was not used to check the table's D call, TRBD2. TRBV1 is designated a pseudogene. This CDR3 is built from 15 residues. CDR3 nucleotides: TGCACCAGCAGCCAAGCGAGCGGGAGGATTGGCGAGCAGTACTTC. It is translated as CTSSQASGRIGEQYF.

The chain couples TRBV6-7 to TRBJ1-1; no clear D gene. TRBV6-7 is designated an ORF whose function remains uncertain. The CDR3 length is 13 residues. The ends were cut back, 5 bases at V and 1 base at J, with 8 bases in the middle. Here the CDR3 DNA reads TGTGCCAGCAGTGCCAGGTGGAACACTGAAGCTTTCTTT. This gives the protein CASSARWNTEAFF.

This clone was observed a few times. This sequence joins TRBV6-8 and TRBJ2-1, with TRBD1 identical over 9 bases. This CDR3 is built from 13 residues. From germline, CDR1 is MNHGY and CDR2 SAAAGT. V shed 5 bases, J shed 9 bases, and the junction held 5 bases outside the gene matches. The CDR3 sequence is CASSKTGGGEQFF. In DNA, the CDR3 is TGTGCCAGCAGTAAGACAGGGGGAGGTGAGCAGTTCTTC.

The genes are TRBV28 and TRBJ2-7; TRBD1 aligns across 10 bases. From germline, CDR1 is MDHEN and CDR2 SYDVKM. The CDR3 consists of 14 residues. The J segment lost 2 bases and the V segment lost 3 bases, leaving 1 base of the junction unmatched. The CDR3 nucleotides are TGTGCCAGCAGTTTGGGGACAGGGGCCTACGAGCAGTACTTC. Translation: CASSLGTGAYEQYF.

V gene TRBV19 combines with J gene TRBJ1-1, with D unclear. Germline lookup yields CDR1 LNHDA and CDR2 SQIVND (reference sequence). Trimming left V 8 bases short and J 4 bases short, with 11 bases between. The CDR3 is made up of 12 amino acids. The DNA for the CDR3 is TGTGCCAGTGGGTCTCGGTCCACTGAAGCTTTCTTT. It codes for CASGSRSTEAFF. Variable domain in full (rest from reference TRBV19 and TRBJ1-1): DGGITQSPKYLFRKEGQNVTLSCEQNLNHDAMYWYRQDPGQGLRLIYYSQIVNDFQKGDIAEGYSVSREKKESFPLTVTSAQKNPTAFYLCASGSRSTEAFFGQGTRLTVV.